A single sample gave rise to the 4 T cell receptor beta chains below, sequenced in a study of T cell responses to AZD1222 COVID-19 vaccine (dated by TCRdb to 2020 to 2023). Library method: the immunoSEQ multiplex PCR assay. TCRdb mirrors the immuneACCESS table, restricted to in-frame sequences. Some clones are absent from its copies; in checked studies, under half trace to an unresolved V gene, and the reason for the others is unknown. The sample has 100,000 or so clones on record, about 88% of them singletons. Of the sample, roughly 9.2% falls within the top ten clones. The sample's time point label, decoded: baseline before first vaccination. Sequenced here: peripheral blood, sampled on day 0 of AZD1222 vaccination. Receptors originate from an adult in good health.

Regarding this clone: Sequence at one end of the junction differs from germline and may be a read error. V gene TRBV12-3 or TRBV12-4 combines with J gene TRBJ1-3, with TRBD1 as a possible D gene (5 bases). This CDR3 has 12 residues. This CDR3 reads CASSPIGTSKDF. The DNA of the CDR3 is TGTGCCAGCAGTCCTATTGGGACCTCAAAAGATTTT.

In the case of this clone: Other DNA sequences within the sample encode an identical CDR3. The J gene is TRBJ2-2, the V gene TRBV5-4; 8 bases agree with TRBD1. Looked up from germline, CDR1 is SGHNT and CDR2 is YYREEE (reference sequence). V was pared by 4 bases and J by 6 bases, with 2 bases of the junction left unmatched. The CDR3 runs 13 residues. Here the CDR3 DNA reads TGTGCCAGCAGCGACAGGGGCGCCGGGGAGCTGTTTTTT. As protein: CASSDRGAGELFF. The whole variable domain, remainder taken from reference TRBV5-4 and TRBJ2-2, is ETGVTQSPTHLIKTRGQQVTLRCSSQSGHNTVSWYQQALGQGPQFIFQYYREEENGRGNFPPRFSGLQFPNYSSELNVNALELDDSALYLCASSDRGAGELFFGEGSRLTVL.

This clone appeared a single time. The rearrangement uses TRBV19 and TRBJ1-1, with 9 nucleotides matching TRBD1. V shed 6 bases and J 8 bases; nucleotides not matched to a gene: 4. Per the germline V gene, CDR1 is LNHDA and CDR2 is SQIVND (reference sequence). The CDR3 spans 12 residues. DNA of the CDR3: TGTGCCAGTAGACAGGGGGCATCGGAAGCTTTCTTT. This translates into CASRQGASEAFF.

This rearrangement joins TRBV10-1 to TRBJ2-7; 7 bases are a match to TRBD2. The CDR3 extends over 13 amino acids. The germline CDR1 and CDR2 sequences are WNHNN and SYGVQD (reference sequence). J was trimmed by 7 bases and V by 8 bases; bases with no gene match: 11. The DNA for the CDR3 is TGCGCCAGCCAAGTATCGGGAGGTCGGGAGCAGTACTTC. It specifies CASQVSGGREQYF.